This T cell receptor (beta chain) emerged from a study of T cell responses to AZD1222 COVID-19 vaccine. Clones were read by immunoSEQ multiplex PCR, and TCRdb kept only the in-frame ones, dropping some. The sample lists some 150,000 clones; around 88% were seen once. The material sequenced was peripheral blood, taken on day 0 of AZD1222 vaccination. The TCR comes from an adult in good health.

The CDR3 is CASSLTTGTGVGEQYF. In nucleotides, the CDR3 is TGCGCCAGCAGCCTAACTACCGGGACAGGCGTGGGGGAGCAGTACTTC. The chain has TRBV5-1 and TRBJ2-7, with 8 bases lining up with TRBD1. Germline CDR1 reads SGHRS; CDR2 reads YFSETQ. J lost 7 bases, V lost 4 bases, and 16 bases had no gene match. The CDR3 totals 16 residues.